The 24 T cell receptor beta chains below were found in one sample sequenced in a study of T cell responses to AZD1222 COVID-19 vaccine. Produced via immunoSEQ multiplex PCR; TCRdb's table is partial and in-frame only. This sample carries approximately 100,000 clones, about 89% of them seen once, and the ten largest clones take 3.3%. The sample here was peripheral blood, taken 28 days after the second dose of the MenACWY control vaccine. These receptors were taken from an adult who received the MenACWY meningococcal vaccine as a control.

The chain carries TRBV27 and TRBJ2-4; D gene unclear. The length of the CDR3 is 14 residues. V was shortened by 4 bases and J by 0 bases, with 7 bases between the two germline ends. Germline CDR1 reads MNHEY; CDR2 reads SMNVEV (reference sequence). The chain's CDR3 is CASSSVLAKNIQYF. The CDR3 DNA follows: TGTGCCAGCAGTTCGGTCCTAGCCAAAAACATTCAGTACTTC.

V is TRBV6-5 and J is TRBJ2-7; D may match TRBD1 or TRBD2 (6 bases each). Trimming shortened V by 8 bases and J by 2 bases, and 16 bases separated the two germline ends. CDR1 is MNHEY and CDR2 is SVGAGI in the germline V gene. The CDR3 sequence is 14 residues long. In nucleotides, the CDR3 is TGTGCCAGCGGGGGCGGGACTGAGCCCTACGAGCAGTACTTC. It yields the protein CASGGGTEPYEQYF.

This sequence joins TRBV5-1 and TRBJ1-1; D is perhaps TRBD1 (5 bases). The germline gives CDR1 SGHRS, CDR2 YFSETQ. Trimming removed 0 bases from V and 6 bases from J, with 12 bases in between. This CDR3 is built from 14 residues. CDR3 sequence (DNA): TGCGCCAGCAGCTTGGTAGTTGGGGGAGCTGAAGCTTTCTTT. As protein: CASSLVVGGAEAFF.

Here the CDR3 DNA reads TGTGCCAGCAGCTTATTCCGGAGGGGGTCAGGGGGGACCCAAGAGACCCAGTACTTC. It encodes CASSLFRRGSGGTQETQYF. V usage is TRBV7-2 and J usage is TRBJ2-5, with D tentatively TRBD1 (7 bases). The CDR3 has 19 amino acids. Looked up from germline, CDR1 is SGHTA and CDR2 is FQGNSA. Trimming took 2 bases from V and 1 from J, leaving 23 bases between them.

This clone was seen a few times. The chain has TRBV6-5 and TRBJ2-4; TRBD1 agrees at 7 bases. The CDR3 spans 14 residues. In germline, CDR1 is MNHEY, CDR2 SVGAGI. The V segment lost 5 bases and the J segment 2 bases; nucleotides outside the gene matches: 3. For the CDR3, the DNA is TGTGCCAGCAGTCCAGGGGGATCCAAAAACATTCAGTACTTC. It specifies CASSPGGSKNIQYF.

The chain couples TRBV29-1 to TRBJ1-2; 9 bases agree with TRBD1. Germline CDR1 and CDR2: SQVTM and ANQGSEA. The junction had 6 bases not matched to a gene; V was cut back by 0 bases and J by 4 bases. CDR3 size: 15 residues. DNA of the CDR3: TGCAGCGTTGAAGACCGGACAGGGGTCTGCTATGGCTACACCTTC. Translation gives CSVEDRTGVCYGYTF.

CDR3 region: CATSGSNSGGGQETQYF. In DNA, the CDR3 is TGTGCCACCAGCGGCTCCAACAGCGGCGGGGGGCAAGAGACCCAGTACTTC. The rearrangement uses TRBV15 and TRBJ2-5, with TRBD2 matching over 8 bases. The CDR3 covers 17 residues. Per germline, CDR1 LNHNV and CDR2 YYDKDF (reference sequence). Trimming removed 5 bases from V and 2 bases from J; junction bases left unmatched: 13.

V gene TRBV6-6 combines with J gene TRBJ1-1; TRBD1 agrees at 7 bases. The V segment lost 6 bases and the J segment 7 bases; nucleotides outside the gene matches: 14. The CDR3 contains 15 residues. Germline V gives CDR1 MNHNY, CDR2 SVGAGI (reference sequence). The CDR3 coding sequence is TGTGCCAGCAGACCACCCCCTTACAGGGGCCATGAAGCTTTCTTT. Protein sequence: CASRPPPYRGHEAFF.

This clone was observed a handful of times. This chain joins TRBV5-1 and TRBJ2-7; unclear D gene. The V gene's germline CDR1 is SGHRS and CDR2 YFSETQ. The CDR3 totals 13 residues. V was cut by 2 bases and J by 0 bases, with 6 bases left in between. The CDR3 is CASSFGSSYEQYF. DNA for the CDR3: TGCGCCAGCAGCTTCGGATCCTCCTACGAGCAGTACTTC.

This chain connects TRBV2 to TRBJ1-1; D gene uncertain. This CDR3 region has 14 residues. Between the trimmed V and J ends, which lost 3 bases and 1 base, there was a span of 9 bases. CDR1 SNHLY and CDR2 FYNNEI come from the germline V gene. Here the CDR3 reads CASSEGRGNTEAFF. In DNA, the CDR3 is TGTGCCAGCAGTGAGGGTCGGGGGAACACTGAAGCTTTCTTT.

The CDR3 DNA follows: TGTGCCAGCAGCCAAGGACTAGCTGATTACGGGGAGCTGTTTTTT. Amino acids: CASSQGLADYGELFF. This chain joins TRBV3-1 (or the pseudogene TRBV3-2) and TRBJ2-2, with TRBD2 identical over 7 bases. The CDR3 totals 15 residues. With 1 base clipped from V and 7 bases from J, the junction kept 6 bases outside the gene matches. Per germline, CDR1 LGHDT and CDR2 YNNKEL (reference sequence).

This chain connects TRBV5-1 to TRBJ2-2; D is undetermined. The CDR3 loop spans 16 amino acids. Germline V gives CDR1 SGHRS, CDR2 YFSETQ. V shed 1 base and J shed 2 bases, with 12 bases lying between them. CDR3 protein: CASSLSVHRNTGELFF. In nucleotides, the CDR3 is TGCGCCAGCAGCTTGTCGGTACACCGCAACACCGGGGAGCTGTTTTTT.

The sample holds a few counts of this clone. The same CDR3 arises from other DNA sequences in this sample as well. V usage is TRBV19 and J usage is TRBJ2-7; possibly TRBD2 for D (5 bases). CDR1 is LNHDA and CDR2 is SQIVND in the germline V gene (reference sequence). The CDR3 sequence is 13 residues long. V gave up 3 bases and J gave up 3 bases, with 9 bases separating them. CDR3 in amino acids: CASSIGRDYEQYF. DNA for the CDR3: TGTGCCAGTAGTATCGGTCGGGACTACGAGCAGTACTTC.

The CDR3 is CASNRYTGELFF. In nucleotides, the CDR3 is TGTGCCAGCAACAGGTACACCGGGGAGCTGTTTTTT. The V and J genes are TRBV28 and TRBJ2-2; weak D call: TRBD1 (5 bases). The CDR3 is made up of 12 amino acids. With 7 bases removed from V and 3 bases from J, the gap between germline ends came to 6 bases. Germline CDR1 is MDHEN and CDR2 is SYDVKM.

The chain links TRBV27 to TRBJ1-1, with D unresolved. This CDR3 is built from 13 residues. Germline CDR1 is MNHEY and CDR2 is SMNVEV (reference sequence). V gave up 10 bases and J gave up 3 bases, with 15 bases separating them. The CDR3 loop reads CATPKRTHTEAFF. Here the CDR3 DNA reads TGTGCCACCCCGAAGCGGACTCACACTGAAGCTTTCTTT.

The CDR3 DNA reads as TGTGCCAGCAGCAACCTAGGGAACACTGAAGCTTTCTTT. It encodes CASSNLGNTEAFF. V is TRBV12-3 or TRBV12-4 and J is TRBJ1-1; D not resolved. V was shortened by 6 bases and J by 1 base, with 9 bases between the two germline ends. This CDR3 is 13 amino acids long.

Here the CDR3 reads CASSVLPGLPAYEQYF. In DNA form, the CDR3 reads TGTGCCAGCAGCGTTCTCCCGGGACTTCCAGCCTACGAGCAGTACTTC. The chain links TRBV7-8 to TRBJ2-7, with a weak D call TRBD2 (6 bases). Germline V gives CDR1 SGHVS, CDR2 FQNEAQ. V lost 5 bases and J 2 bases, leaving 19 bases between the germline ends. The CDR3 covers 16 residues.

The genes are TRBV12-3 or TRBV12-4 and TRBJ2-5, with 7 bases that match TRBD1. The CDR3 loop spans 13 amino acids. V gave up 5 bases and J gave up 5 bases; unmatched junction bases: 5. The CDR3 here is CASSPYRGETQYF. Written as DNA, the CDR3 is TGTGCCAGCAGTCCCTACAGGGGTGAGACCCAGTACTTC.

V usage is TRBV28 and J usage is TRBJ1-6; D is undetermined. Germline values: CDR1 MDHEN, CDR2 SYDVKM. Trimming took 4 bases from V and 6 from J, leaving 4 bases between them. The CDR3 length is 12 residues. This CDR3 reads CASSSTNSPLHF. CDR3 in DNA: TGTGCCAGCAGTTCCACTAATTCACCCCTCCACTTT.

The chain links TRBV28 to TRBJ1-2; D gene uncertain. Germline CDR1 reads MDHEN; CDR2 reads SYDVKM. The CDR3 consists of 12 residues. V was trimmed by 5 bases and J by 4 bases, leaving 8 bases between them. In nucleotides, the CDR3 is TGTGCCAGCAGTGAAAGGATCTATGGCTACACCTTC. Protein product: CASSERIYGYTF.

The rearrangement uses TRBV7-9 and TRBJ1-3, with no clear D. The CDR3 length is 16 residues. The ends were cut back, 1 base at V and 0 bases at J, with 10 bases in the middle. The V gene's germline CDR1 is SEHNR and CDR2 FQNEAQ (reference sequence). CDR3 nucleotide sequence: TGTGCCAGCAGCTTAGTTACGACCCCCTCTGGAAACACCATATATTTT. It codes for CASSLVTTPSGNTIYF.

The chain links TRBV2 to TRBJ2-3, with 7 bases matching TRBD1. Germline trimming cut 6 bases from V and 1 base from J; bases unmatched to any gene: 4. Germline V gene data show CDR1 as SNHLY and CDR2 as FYNNEI. The CDR3 extends over 14 amino acids. This CDR3 reads CASRVTGGTDTQYF. The CDR3 coding sequence is TGTGCCAGCAGGGTTACAGGGGGCACAGATACGCAGTATTTT.

The rearrangement uses TRBV6-1 and TRBJ2-7, with 7 bases that match TRBD1. Trimming took 2 bases from V and 3 from J; bases not matched to a gene: 1. The CDR3 spans 13 residues. In germline, CDR1 is MNHNS, CDR2 SASEGT. The CDR3: CASSEWDSYEQYF. In DNA form, the CDR3 reads TGTGCCAGCAGTGAATGGGACAGCTACGAGCAGTACTTC.

This sequence joins TRBV19 and TRBJ1-2; 7 bases agree with TRBD1. This CDR3 has 15 amino acids. Germline V gene lookup returns CDR1 LNHDA and CDR2 SQIVND (reference sequence). Trimming removed 5 bases from V and 7 bases from J; junction bases left unmatched: 13. This CDR3 reads CASSLSTGTFFGYTF. The CDR3 region has the DNA TGTGCCAGTAGTCTTTCGACAGGGACCTTCTTTGGCTACACCTTC.